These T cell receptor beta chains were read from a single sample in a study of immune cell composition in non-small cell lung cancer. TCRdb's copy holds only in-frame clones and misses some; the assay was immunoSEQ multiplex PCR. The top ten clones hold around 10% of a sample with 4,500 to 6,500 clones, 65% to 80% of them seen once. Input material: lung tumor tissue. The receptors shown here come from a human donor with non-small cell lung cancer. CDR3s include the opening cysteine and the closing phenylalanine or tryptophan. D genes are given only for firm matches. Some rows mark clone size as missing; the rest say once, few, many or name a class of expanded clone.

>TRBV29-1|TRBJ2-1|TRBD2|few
CSVEDGGSGSGEQFF
TGCAGCGTTGAAGATGGAGGTAGCGGGAGCGGTGAGCAGTTCTTC
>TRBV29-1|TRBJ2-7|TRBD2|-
CSVTSGSRYEQYF
TGCAGCGTAACTAGCGGGAGTCGGTACGAGCAGTACTTC
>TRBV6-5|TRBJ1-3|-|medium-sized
CASTGGVSGNTIYF
TGTGCCAGCACCGGGGGGGTCTCTGGAAACACCATATATTTT
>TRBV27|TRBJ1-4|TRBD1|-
CASSLQGSEKLFF
TGTGCCAGCAGCCTACAGGGGTCCGAAAAACTGTTTTTT
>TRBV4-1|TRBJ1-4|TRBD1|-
CASSPGTVSNEKLFF
TGCGCCAGCAGCCCGGGGACAGTTAGTAATGAAAAACTGTTTTTT
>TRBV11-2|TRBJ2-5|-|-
CASSLRGLGETQYF
TGTGCCAGCAGCTTACGCGGGTTGGGGGAGACCCAGTACTTC
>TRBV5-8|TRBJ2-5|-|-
CASSGLHSLSGETQYF
TGTGCCAGCAGCGGCCTCCATAGTCTGAGCGGAGAGACCCAGTACTTC
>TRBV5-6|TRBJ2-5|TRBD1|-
CASSRGQVETQYF
TGTGCCAGCAGCCGGGGACAGGTAGAGACCCAGTACTTC
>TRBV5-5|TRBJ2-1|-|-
CASSVQNEQFF
TGTGCCAGCAGCGTTCAAAATGAGCAGTTCTTC
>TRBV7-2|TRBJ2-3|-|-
CASGLNLRDTQYF
TGTGCCAGCGGCTTAAACCTTCGGGATACGCAGTATTTT
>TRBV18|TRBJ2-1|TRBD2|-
CASSPGTSALYGEQFF
TGTGCCAGCTCACCAGGGACTAGCGCTTTGTACGGGGAGCAGTTCTTC
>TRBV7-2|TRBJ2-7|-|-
CASSSADRSFYSYEQYF
TGTGCCAGCAGCTCCGCCGACAGGAGCTTCTACTCCTACGAGCAGTACTTC
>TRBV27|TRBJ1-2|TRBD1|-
CASSPRVTGTTPHGYTF
TGTGCCAGCAGTCCTAGAGTGACAGGGACCACCCCTCATGGCTACACCTTC
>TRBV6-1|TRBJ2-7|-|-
CASSFGTYEQYF
TGTGCCAGCAGTTTCGGGACCTACGAGCAGTACTTC
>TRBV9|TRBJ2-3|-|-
CASSVEDWRDTQYF
TGTGCCAGCAGCGTAGAGGATTGGAGAGATACGCAGTATTTT
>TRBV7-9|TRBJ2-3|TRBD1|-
CASSLLTGDRGTNTQYF
TGTGCCAGCAGCTTATTGACAGGGGACCGGGGAACGAATACGCAGTATTTT
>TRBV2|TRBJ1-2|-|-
CASSGGGRGWYGYTF
TGTGCCAGCAGTGGAGGTGGTAGGGGTTGGTATGGCTACACCTTC
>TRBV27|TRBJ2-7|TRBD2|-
CASSGSGSLSYEQYF
TGTGCCAGCAGTGGTAGCGGGAGCTTATCCTACGAGCAGTACTTC
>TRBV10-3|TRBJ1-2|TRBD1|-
CATGDRGNYGYTF
TGTGCCACCGGGGACAGGGGTAACTATGGCTACACCTTC
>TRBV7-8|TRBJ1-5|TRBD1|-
CASSHRGQGQPQHF
TGTGCCAGCAGCCACAGGGGGCAGGGACAGCCCCAGCATTTT
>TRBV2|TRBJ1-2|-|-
CASATGGAYGYTF
TGTGCCAGCGCCACGGGCGGGGCGTATGGCTACACCTTC
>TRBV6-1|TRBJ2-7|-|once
CASSESTYEQYF
TGTGCCAGCAGTGAGTCAACCTACGAGCAGTACTTC
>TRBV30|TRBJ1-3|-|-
CAWTRVGLNSGNTIYF
TGTGCCTGGACTCGGGTCGGACTCAACTCTGGAAACACCATATATTTT
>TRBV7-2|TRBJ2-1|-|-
CASTSYRGHNEQFF
TGTGCCAGCACTTCTTATAGGGGACATAATGAGCAGTTCTTC
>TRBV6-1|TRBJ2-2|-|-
CASSDRTGAGGELFF
TGTGCCAGCAGTGATAGAACAGGGGCGGGGGGGGAGCTGTTTTTT
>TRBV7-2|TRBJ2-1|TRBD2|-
CASSLNIGTSGNNEQFF
TGTGCCAGCAGCTTAAATATCGGGACTAGCGGAAACAATGAGCAGTTCTTC
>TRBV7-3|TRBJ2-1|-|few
CASSSGLQYNEQFF
TGTGCCAGCAGCTCGGGACTTCAGTACAATGAGCAGTTCTTC
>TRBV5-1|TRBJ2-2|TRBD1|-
CASSLAGGIGELFF
TGCGCCAGCAGCTTGGCAGGGGGCATCGGGGAGCTGTTTTTT
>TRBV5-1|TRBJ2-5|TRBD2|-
CASSSEGAGTSEETQYF
TGCGCCAGCAGCTCGGAGGGGGCCGGGACTAGCGAGGAGACCCAGTACTTC
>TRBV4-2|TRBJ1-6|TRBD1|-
CASSPGDRLYSPLHF
TGTGCCAGCAGCCCTGGGGACAGGTTATATTCACCCCTCCACTTT
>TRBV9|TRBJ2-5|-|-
CASSVHGEETQYF
TGTGCCAGCAGCGTACACGGGGAAGAGACCCAGTACTTC
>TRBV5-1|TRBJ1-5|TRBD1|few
CASSLGTGLNQPQHF
TGCGCCAGCAGCCTCGGGACAGGCCTCAATCAGCCCCAGCATTTT
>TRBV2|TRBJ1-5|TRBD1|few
CATRTGERQPQHF
TGTGCCACCAGGACAGGGGAGCGTCAGCCCCAGCATTTT
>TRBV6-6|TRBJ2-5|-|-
CASSRTETGETQYF
TGTGCCAGCAGTCGGACCGAGACGGGGGAGACCCAGTACTTC
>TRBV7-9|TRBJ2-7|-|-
CATSPGARQDYEQYF
TGTGCCACCTCGCCCGGGGCTAGACAGGACTACGAGCAGTACTTC
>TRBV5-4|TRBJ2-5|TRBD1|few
CASNRRDRGETQYF
TGTGCCAGCAACCGAAGGGACAGGGGAGAGACCCAGTACTTC
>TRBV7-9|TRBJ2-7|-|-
CASISQYEQYF
TGTGCCAGCATATCCCAGTACGAGCAGTACTTC
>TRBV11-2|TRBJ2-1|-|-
CASSPRRGDEQFF
TGTGCCAGCAGCCCCCGGAGGGGAGATGAGCAGTTCTTC
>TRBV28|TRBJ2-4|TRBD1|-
CASSRSPWTGNLVLAKNIQYF
TGTGCCAGCAGCCGAAGCCCCTGGACAGGCAACCTAGTTCTAGCCAAAAACATTCAGTACTTC
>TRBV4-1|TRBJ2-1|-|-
CASLSRDTNEQFF
TGCGCCAGCCTTTCTCGGGACACGAATGAGCAGTTCTTC
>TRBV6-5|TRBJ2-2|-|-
CASSQGGELFF
TGTGCCAGCAGCCAGGGGGGGGAGCTGTTTTTT
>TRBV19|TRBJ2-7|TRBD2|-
CASSIGYGYSGSSYEQYF
TGTGCCAGTAGTATAGGATATGGGTACAGCGGGAGCTCCTACGAGCAGTACTTC
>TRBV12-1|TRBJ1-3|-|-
CASSPTGSSGNTIYF
TGTGCCAGCAGCCCGACAGGGAGCTCTGGAAACACCATATATTTT
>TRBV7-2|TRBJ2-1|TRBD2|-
CASSLASMSSGWGGQFF
TGTGCCAGCAGCTTAGCGAGTATGTCTAGCGGGTGGGGGGGGCAGTTCTTC
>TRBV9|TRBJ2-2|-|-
CASSVAQSPNTGELFF
TGTGCCAGCAGCGTAGCGCAGTCACCGAACACCGGGGAGCTGTTTTTT
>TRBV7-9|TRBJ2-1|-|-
CASSLGVYAYNEQFF
TGTGCCAGCAGTCTAGGGGTTTACGCCTACAATGAGCAGTTCTTC
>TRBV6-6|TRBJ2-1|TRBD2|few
CASSRTSGSRNEQFF
TGTGCCAGCAGTCGGACTAGCGGGAGTCGAAATGAGCAGTTCTTC
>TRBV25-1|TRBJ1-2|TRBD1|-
CASSHPGTGFNGYTF
TGTGCCAGCAGCCACCCCGGGACAGGGTTCAATGGCTACACCTTC
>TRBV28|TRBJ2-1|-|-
CASSFSGSRNEQFF
TGTGCCAGCAGTTTCAGCGGCAGCCGGAATGAGCAGTTCTTC
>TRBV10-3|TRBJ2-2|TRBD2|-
CAISESRGRIDTGELFF
TGTGCCATCAGTGAGTCCCGCGGGAGGATCGACACCGGGGAGCTGTTTTTT
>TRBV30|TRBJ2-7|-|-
CAWRYGSDEQYF
TGTGCCTGGAGGTACGGGAGCGACGAGCAGTACTTC
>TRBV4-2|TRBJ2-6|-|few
CASSPGTGANVLTF
TGTGCCAGCAGCCCCGGGACAGGGGCCAACGTCCTGACTTTC
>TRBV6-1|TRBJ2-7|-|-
CASLGYNQGEQYF
TGTGCCAGCTTGGGGTACAATCAGGGCGAGCAGTACTTC
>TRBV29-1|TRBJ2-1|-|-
CSIFREFYEQFF
TGCAGCATATTTCGCGAATTCTATGAGCAGTTCTTC